What follows are 5 T cell receptor beta chains derived from one specimen sequenced in a study of technical replicates of blood from a few donors. Generated by immunoSEQ multiplex PCR, the TCRdb table keeps only in-frame clones and is missing some. This table has more than 90,000 clones, more than 90% appearing once. Sequences were obtained from T cells isolated from PBMCs. The receptors come from a human donor in good health.

Notes on this clone: The DNA is left out, because the CDR3 cannot be placed on it with certainty; the CDR3 is given as TCRdb lists it. The J gene is TRBJ1-2, the V gene TRBV14; TRBD1, the table's D call, lacks a check against the DNA. Germline V gives CDR1 SGHDN, CDR2 FVKESK. The CDR3 is 23 amino acids in total, end residues counted. The CDR3 loop is CASSQRGPLWERRTGSFYYGYTF.

The CDR3 sequence: CASSVDQGLAGGPYNEQFF. CDR3 nucleotide sequence: TGTGCCAGCAGCGTAGATCAGGGACTAGCGGGGGGACCATACAATGAGCAGTTCTTC. The chain uses TRBV9 and TRBJ2-1; 15 bases map to TRBD2. This CDR3 region has 19 residues. The germline gives CDR1 SGDLS, CDR2 YYNGEE. V shed 0 bases and J 4 bases; nucleotides not matched to a gene: 8.

The J gene is TRBJ2-1, the V gene TRBV4-1, with D unclear. V was clipped by 1 base and J by 3 bases, with 13 bases between them. In germline, CDR1 is MGHRA, CDR2 YSYEKL. This CDR3 spans 16 amino acids. The CDR3 loop is CASSQGGSEFYNEQFF. CDR3 DNA sequence: TGCGCCAGCAGCCAAGGAGGTTCCGAGTTCTACAATGAGCAGTTCTTC.

The rearrangement uses TRBV11-3 and TRBJ2-5; D call uncertain. Germline CDR1 SGHNT, CDR2 YENEEA. Trimming cost V 0 bases and J 7 bases, with 12 bases left between them. This CDR3 comprises 14 residues. The CDR3 DNA reads as TGTGCCAGCAGCTTAGAGGGCCAGACCGGGACCCAGTACTTC. Its translation is CASSLEGQTGTQYF.

This chain connects TRBV27 to TRBJ2-7, with a tentative D call TRBD1 (5 bases). CDR1 and CDR2 from the germline V gene are MNHEY and SMNVEV (reference sequence). There are 12 residues in the CDR3. Between the trimmed V and J ends, which lost 8 bases and 3 bases, there was a span of 11 bases. In DNA form, the CDR3 reads TGTGCCAGCCGTCAGGGCGTCTACGAGCAGTACTTC. Protein product: CASRQGVYEQYF.